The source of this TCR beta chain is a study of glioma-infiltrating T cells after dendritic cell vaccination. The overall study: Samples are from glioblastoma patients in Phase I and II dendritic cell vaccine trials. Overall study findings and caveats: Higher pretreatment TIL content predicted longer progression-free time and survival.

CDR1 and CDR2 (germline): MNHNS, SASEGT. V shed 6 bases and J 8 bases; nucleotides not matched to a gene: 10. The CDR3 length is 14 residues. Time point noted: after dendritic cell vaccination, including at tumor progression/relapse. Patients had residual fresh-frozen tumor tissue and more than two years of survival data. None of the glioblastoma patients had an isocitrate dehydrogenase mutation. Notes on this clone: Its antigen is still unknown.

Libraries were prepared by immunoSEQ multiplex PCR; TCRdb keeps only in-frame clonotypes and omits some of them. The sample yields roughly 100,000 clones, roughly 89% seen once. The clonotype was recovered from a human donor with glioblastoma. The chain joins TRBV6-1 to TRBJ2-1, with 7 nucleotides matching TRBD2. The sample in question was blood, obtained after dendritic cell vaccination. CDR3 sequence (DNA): TGTGCCAGCAGGCGGGCGGGAGTCGCGGATGAGCAGTTCTTC. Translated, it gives CASRRAGVADEQFF.